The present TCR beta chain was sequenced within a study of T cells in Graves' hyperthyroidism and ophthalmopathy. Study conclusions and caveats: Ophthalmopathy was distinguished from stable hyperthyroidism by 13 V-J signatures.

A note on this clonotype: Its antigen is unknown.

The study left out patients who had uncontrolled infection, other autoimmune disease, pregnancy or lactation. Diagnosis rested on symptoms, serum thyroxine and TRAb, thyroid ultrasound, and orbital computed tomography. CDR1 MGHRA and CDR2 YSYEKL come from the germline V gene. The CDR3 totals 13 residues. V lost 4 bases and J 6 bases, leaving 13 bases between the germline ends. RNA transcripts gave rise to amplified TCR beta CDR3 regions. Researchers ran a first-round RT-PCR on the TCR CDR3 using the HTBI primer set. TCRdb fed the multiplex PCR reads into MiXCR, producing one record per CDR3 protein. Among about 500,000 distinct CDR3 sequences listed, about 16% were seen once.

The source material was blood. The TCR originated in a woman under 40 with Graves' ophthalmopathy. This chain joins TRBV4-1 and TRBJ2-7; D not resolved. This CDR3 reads CASSLQGQSEQYF. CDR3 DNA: TGCGCCAGCAGCCTCCAAGGGCAGAGCGAGCAGTACTTC.